Listed below are T cell receptor beta chains from one sample, sequenced in a study of T cells in Graves' hyperthyroidism and ophthalmopathy. TCRdb used MiXCR to reprocess the multiplex PCR reads, holding one entry per CDR3 protein. The sample consists of about 530,000 distinct CDR3 sequences, roughly 17% of them appearing once. The sequencing sample was made of blood. These receptors came from a woman under 30 with Graves' ophthalmopathy. Each CDR3 is given without its conserved first and last residue. A D gene is named only where the DNA matches it firmly.

j_call	v_call	d_call	cdr3_aa
TRBJ2-7	TRBV5-1	TRBD2	ASSLDGLAGSYEQY
TRBJ1-1	TRBV29-1	.	SADLLNTEAF
TRBJ2-1	TRBV6-5	.	ASSYSTGRVNEQF
TRBJ2-4	TRBV3-1	.	ASSQGWVQY
TRBJ1-1	TRBV2	.	ASSGELMGTEAS
TRBJ1-6	TRBV20-1	.	SARDRAYRSNSPLH
TRBJ2-3	TRBV7-2	.	ASSSRGGATDTQY
TRBJ1-3	TRBV20-1	.	SAREGPSSGNTIY
TRBJ1-1	TRBV5-1	.	ASRTATEAF
TRBJ2-5	TRBV19	TRBD2	ASSSTGTSGQETQY
TRBJ1-3	TRBV11-2	TRBD1	ASSLPGQARNTIY
TRBJ1-1	TRBV5-4	.	ASSLVAGRDTEAF
TRBJ2-3	TRBV6-2/TRBV6-3	.	ATRAPWGDTQY
TRBJ2-3	TRBV20-1	TRBD2	SAPEPLAGGIVGTDTQY
TRBJ2-3	TRBV6-1	TRBD2	ASSADGVTAGGTDTQY
TRBJ1-3	TRBV13	.	ASSYGPPGNTIY
TRBJ2-7	TRBV18	.	ASSRSGGASYEQY
TRBJ1-2	TRBV11-2	TRBD1	ASSTQTGIYGYT
TRBJ2-1	TRBV2	TRBD2	ASSEGLAGGDEQF
TRBJ2-2	TRBV5-1	TRBD1	ASSLDGTGVRGELF
TRBJ2-7	TRBV12-3/TRBV12-4	.	ASSLALARRSYEQY
TRBJ2-5	TRBV27	.	ASSLTSRGETQY
TRBJ1-3	TRBV2	TRBD1	ASNWDRQRNTIY
TRBJ2-5	TRBV7-9	.	ASSWISDRQETQY
TRBJ2-3	TRBV7-8	.	ASSLESSSTDTQY
TRBJ1-5	TRBV6-1	TRBD1	ASIQDRGFNQPQH
TRBJ1-1	TRBV10-1	TRBD1	ASSEGTGDTEAF
TRBJ2-1	TRBV2	TRBD1	ASRKTGGSYNEQF
TRBJ1-1	TRBV19	.	ASSIWRGEFAEAF
TRBJ2-7	TRBV3-1	.	ASSQDWGDGSYYEQY
TRBJ2-5	TRBV7-9	.	ASSIQPGTLSGTQY
TRBJ2-2	TRBV20-1	TRBD1	SATRRDRGSLGELF
TRBJ1-5	TRBV28	.	ASISTARGYSNQPQH